This T cell receptor beta chain was observed in a study of cytomegalovirus exposure and HLA in healthy donors. Comments on this clone: The same CDR3 is also encoded by other DNA sequences in this sample.

CDR3 length equals 12 residues. V was pared by 6 bases and J by 13 bases, with 9 bases of the junction left unmatched. The germline V gene has CDR1 MNHNS and CDR2 SASEGT. The study ran its PCR with 60 Vbeta and 13 Jbeta primers. Method: immunoSEQ multiplex PCR; TCRdb's copy keeps in-frame clones and lacks some. Here the sample spans some 130,000 clones, approximately 81% being singletons. The TCR comes from a male donor in good health and CMV-seronegative. This sequence joins TRBV6-1 and TRBJ1-2, with 9 bases aligning to TRBD1. The sequenced sample was PBMCs. CDR3 nucleotide sequence: TGTGCCAGCAGCGCCGGGACAGGGTATGGCACCTTC. This sequence encodes CASSAGTGYGTF.